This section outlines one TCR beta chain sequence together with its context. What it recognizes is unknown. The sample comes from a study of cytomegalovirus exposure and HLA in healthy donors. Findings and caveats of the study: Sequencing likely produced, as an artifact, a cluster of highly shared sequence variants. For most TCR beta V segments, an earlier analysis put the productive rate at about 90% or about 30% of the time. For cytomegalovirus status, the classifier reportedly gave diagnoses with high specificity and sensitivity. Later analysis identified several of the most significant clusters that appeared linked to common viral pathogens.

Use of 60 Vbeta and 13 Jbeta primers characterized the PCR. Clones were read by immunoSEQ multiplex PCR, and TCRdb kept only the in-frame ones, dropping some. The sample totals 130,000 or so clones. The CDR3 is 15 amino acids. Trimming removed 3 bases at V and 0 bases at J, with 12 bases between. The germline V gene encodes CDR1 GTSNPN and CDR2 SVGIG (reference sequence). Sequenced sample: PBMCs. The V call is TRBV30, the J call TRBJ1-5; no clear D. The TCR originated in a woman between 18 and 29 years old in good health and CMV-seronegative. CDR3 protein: CAWREGRLSNQPQHF. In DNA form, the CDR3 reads TGTGCCTGGAGGGAGGGAAGACTTAGCAATCAGCCCCAGCATTTT.